Below, 23 T cell receptor beta chains from the same sample are listed, as sequenced in a study of blood T cell repertoires in COVID-19. The assay was immunoSEQ multiplex PCR, and TCRdb's table has in-frame clones only and misses some. The sample lists some 59,000 clones; approximately 80% were seen once. The specimen sequenced was peripheral blood. The receptors derive from a woman in her fifties or sixties with acute or convalescent COVID-19.

The chain uses TRBV19 and TRBJ2-7; 7 positions agree with TRBD1. V lost 10 bases to trimming and J lost 1 base; unmatched junction nucleotides: 4. The CDR3 extends over 12 amino acids. Germline lookup yields CDR1 LNHDA and CDR2 SQIVND (reference sequence). CDR3 sequence: CATTDRSYEQYF. CDR3 bases: TGTGCCACCACGGACAGGTCCTACGAGCAGTACTTC. Based on the CDR3 plus reference TRBV19 and TRBJ2-7, the full variable domain is DGGITQSPKYLFRKEGQNVTLSCEQNLNHDAMYWYRQDPGQGLRLIYYSQIVNDFQKGDIAEGYSVSREKKESFPLTVTSAQKNPTAFYLCATTDRSYEQYFGPGTRLTVT.

The gene calls are TRBV4-2 and TRBJ1-5; weak D call: TRBD1 (5 bases). The ends were cut back, 0 bases at V and 7 bases at J, with 22 bases in the middle. This CDR3 comprises 18 residues. CDR1 LGHNA and CDR2 YNFKEQ come from the germline V gene. DNA of the CDR3: TGTGCCAGCAGCCAAGATCATTCCGGGGTACGGGGGAGGCAGCCCCAGCATTTT. Translated: CASSQDHSGVRGRQPQHF.

The rearrangement joins TRBV6-5 to TRBJ1-1, with D possibly being TRBD1 (6 bases). The CDR3 length is 16 residues. The V gene's germline CDR1 is MNHEY and CDR2 SVGAGI. The V gene lost 0 bases and the J gene lost 1 base, with 12 bases spanning the gap. This CDR3 is CASSYSPDRRNTEAFF. CDR3 nucleotide sequence: TGTGCCAGCAGTTACTCCCCCGACAGGAGGAACACTGAAGCTTTCTTT.

This clone was counted only a few times. The junction and the germline gene differ at one end; a read error may be behind it. The chain is built from TRBV4-1 and TRBJ2-1; TRBD1 might be the D (5 bases). The CDR3 spans 14 residues. Germline loops: CDR1 MGHRA, CDR2 YSYEKL. The CDR3 protein is CASSQGVAHNEQFF. The CDR3 nucleotides are TGCGCCAGCAGTCAAGGGGTAGCACACAATGAGCAGTTCTTC.

V and J are TRBV3-1 (or the pseudogene TRBV3-2) and TRBJ1-1; 7 nucleotides line up with TRBD1. Germline CDR1 LGHDT, CDR2 YNNKEL (reference sequence). The CDR3 totals 14 residues. V lost 4 bases and J lost 5; bases outside the gene matches: 7. For the CDR3, the DNA is TGTGCCAGCAGCCCGACAGGGTTTCGGACTGAAGCTTTCTTT. Encoded protein: CASSPTGFRTEAFF.

Remarks on this clone: An end of the junction does not agree with germline; a read error may underlie this. The gene calls are TRBV3-1 (or the pseudogene TRBV3-2) and TRBJ1-1; tentatively, D is TRBD1 (5 bases). Germline CDR1 and CDR2: LGHDT and YNNKEL (reference sequence). This CDR3 has 11 amino acids. This CDR3 reads CASSQRGSTFF. For the CDR3, the DNA is TGTGCCAGCAGCCAAAGGGGCTCCACCTTTTTT.

This clone was counted a single time. V is TRBV4-1 and J is TRBJ2-6, with 8 bases identical to TRBD1. The germline gives CDR1 MGHRA, CDR2 YSYEKL. V lost 4 bases and J lost 0; bases outside the gene matches: 8. This CDR3 comprises 18 residues. This CDR3 is CASSPDRVTSSGANVLTF. In nucleotides, the CDR3 is TGCGCCAGCAGCCCGGACAGGGTGACCAGCTCTGGGGCCAACGTCCTGACTTTC.

The rearrangement joins TRBV11-2 to TRBJ2-7; 9 bases agree with TRBD2. The CDR3 has 13 residues. CDR1 and CDR2 (germline): SGHAT, FQNNGV. Trimming removed 3 bases from V and 7 bases from J; junction bases left unmatched: 4. CDR3 in amino acids: CASSLGLAGEQYF. As DNA, the CDR3 is TGTGCCAGCAGCTTGGGACTAGCTGGGGAGCAGTACTTC.

This chain connects TRBV21-1 to TRBJ1-5; the table's D call of TRBD1 was not tested on the DNA. TRBV21-1 is classified as a pseudogene. The CDR3 has 19 amino acids. The CDR3 loop reads CASSKWLRQGVSGNQPQHF. The CDR3 bases are TGTGCCAGCAGCAAATGGCTCCGACAGGGAGTTTCGGGCAATCAGCCCCAGCATTTT.

The CDR3 sequence is CASRDNNEKLFF. The CDR3 coding sequence is TGTGCCAGCAGGGACAATAATGAAAAACTGTTTTTT. V gene TRBV6-5 combines with J gene TRBJ1-4, with D maybe TRBD1 (5 bases). Germline V CDR1 and CDR2: MNHEY, SVGAGI. V lost 6 bases, J lost 4 bases, and 6 bases lay in between. CDR3 length equals 12 residues.

The rearrangement links TRBV19 to TRBJ1-2; 7 bases line up with TRBD1. CDR3 length: 15 residues. Germline CDR1 is LNHDA and CDR2 is SQIVND (reference sequence). J lost 0 bases, V lost 6 bases, and 7 bases had no gene match. DNA for the CDR3: TGTGCCAGTAGCATCGGGACAGAACCTAACTATGGCTACACCTTC. This translates into CASSIGTEPNYGYTF.

The chain has TRBV3-1 (or the pseudogene TRBV3-2) and TRBJ2-1; 7 positions agree with TRBD1. Germline-derived CDR1 and CDR2 are LGHDT and YNNKEL (reference sequence). V shed 8 bases, J shed 5 bases, and the junction held 9 bases outside the gene matches. The CDR3 extends over 14 amino acids. The chain's CDR3 is CASRGTGANNEQFF. The CDR3 DNA sequence: TGTGCCAGCCGCGGTACAGGGGCCAACAATGAGCAGTTCTTC.

This clone was detected only a few times. The V and J genes are TRBV27 and TRBJ1-4; 7 nucleotides line up with TRBD1. Trimming cost V 5 bases and J 7 bases; bases outside gene matches: 16. Germline V gene lookup returns CDR1 MNHEY and CDR2 SMNVEV (reference sequence). The CDR3 extends over 17 amino acids. CDR3 sequence (DNA): TGTGCCAGCAGTCTTATTGGGGGAACAGGGGTAGGTGAAAAACTGTTTTTT. This translates into CASSLIGGTGVGEKLFF.

V gene TRBV3-1 (or the pseudogene TRBV3-2) combines with J gene TRBJ2-3, with TRBD2 matching over 12 bases. This CDR3 spans 16 amino acids. The germline CDR1 and CDR2 sequences are LGHDT and YNNKEL (reference sequence). With 0 bases clipped from V and 7 bases from J, the junction kept 5 bases outside the gene matches. CDR3 sequence: CASSQELAGGQNTQYF. CDR3 coding DNA: TGTGCCAGCAGCCAAGAGCTAGCGGGAGGGCAGAATACGCAGTATTTT.

The chain links TRBV19 to TRBJ2-2; 11 nucleotides align to TRBD2. CDR3 size: 16 residues. CDR1 is LNHDA and CDR2 is SQIVND in the germline V gene (reference sequence). After removal of 7 bases from V and 3 bases from J, the junction contained 7 bases not matched to a gene. CDR3 in DNA: TGTGCCAGTACCGGAAGGACTAGCGGGTACACCGGGGAGCTGTTTTTT. Its translation: CASTGRTSGYTGELFF.

V gene TRBV5-5 combines with J gene TRBJ2-1; D might be TRBD2 (5 bases). The germline V and J ends were trimmed by 2 bases and 5 bases, with 11 bases remaining between them. CDR3 length: 14 residues. The V gene's germline CDR1 is SGHKS and CDR2 YYEKEE (reference sequence). The CDR3 loop reads CASSLGPGNNEQFF. As DNA, the CDR3 is TGTGCCAGCAGCTTAGGTCCGGGAAACAATGAGCAGTTCTTC.

The table lists this clone with a few counts. The chain recombines TRBV7-8 with TRBJ2-7; no firm D call. The germline V gene has CDR1 SGHVS and CDR2 FQNEAQ. Trimming removed 3 bases from V and 3 bases from J, with 3 bases in between. The CDR3 runs 11 residues. This CDR3 is CASSLSYEQYF. CDR3 nucleotides: TGTGCCAGCAGCTTGAGCTACGAGCAGTACTTC.

The V call is TRBV6-5, the J call TRBJ2-7, with TRBD2 matching 11 bases. V lost 8 bases to trimming and J lost 2 bases; unmatched junction nucleotides: 5. The CDR3 is made up of 14 amino acids. The germline V gene has CDR1 MNHEY and CDR2 SVGAGI. The CDR3 is CASRTGLAAYEQYF. The CDR3 DNA follows: TGTGCCAGCCGTACGGGACTAGCGGCCTACGAGCAGTACTTC.

The chain couples TRBV19 to TRBJ1-4; 9 bases fit TRBD1. V lost 3 bases, J lost 5 bases, and 4 bases stayed unmatched. Germline V gives CDR1 LNHDA, CDR2 SQIVND (reference sequence). This CDR3 is built from 15 residues. CDR3 in amino acids: CASSMGTGQNEKLFF. Written as DNA, the CDR3 is TGTGCCAGTAGTATGGGGACAGGGCAAAATGAAAAACTGTTTTTT.

The count of this clone is one. The DNA of the CDR3 is TGCGCCAGCAGCCAAGCTCGCGGGAGAGAGACCCAGTACTTC. Translating gives CASSQARGRETQYF. This chain connects TRBV4-1 to TRBJ2-5; 7 nucleotides line up with TRBD2. The CDR3 is 14 residues long. Germline values: CDR1 MGHRA, CDR2 YSYEKL. The ends lost 1 base at V and 4 bases at J; junction bases unmatched: 3.

The chain carries TRBV4-2 and TRBJ2-1, with 9 positions matching TRBD2. V lost 0 bases, J lost 7 bases, and 16 bases stayed unmatched. In germline, CDR1 is LGHNA, CDR2 YNFKEQ. This CDR3 has 19 amino acids. CDR3 residues: CASSQDTPRISGSGNEQFF. Here the CDR3 DNA reads TGTGCCAGCAGCCAAGATACCCCTCGGATTAGCGGGAGTGGGAATGAGCAGTTCTTC.

In this sample, this clone turned up a few times. The chain joins TRBV28 to TRBJ2-1, with TRBD2 matching over 15 bases. The CDR3 loop spans 15 amino acids. Germline V CDR1 and CDR2: MDHEN, SYDVKM. The J segment lost 6 bases and the V segment lost 8 bases, leaving 5 bases of the junction unmatched. The CDR3 region has the DNA TGTGCCAGCCGGACTAGCGGGGGGGGACTCAATGAGCAGTTCTTC. Its protein product is CASRTSGGGLNEQFF.

In its sample, this clone was seen once. The rearrangement links TRBV14 to TRBJ2-5; 12 nucleotides line up with TRBD2. The CDR3 spans 16 residues. V lost 5 bases, J lost 4 bases, and 8 bases stayed unmatched. Germline values: CDR1 SGHDN, CDR2 FVKESK. The CDR3 reads CASSEARLAGVETQYF. The CDR3 DNA reads as TGTGCCAGCAGCGAAGCGAGACTAGCGGGAGTAGAGACCCAGTACTTC.